The TCR beta chain under discussion was sequenced for a study of T cell responses to AZD1222 COVID-19 vaccine. V was clipped by 0 bases and J by 5 bases, with 8 bases between them. Germline V lookup: CDR1 LGHDT, CDR2 YNNKEL (reference sequence). CDR3 length equals 14 residues. Concerning this clone itself: The antigen remains undetermined.

Method: immunoSEQ multiplex PCR; TCRdb's copy keeps in-frame clones and lacks some. This table holds under 300,000 clones, roughly 93% found once. Broader study findings: The study sampled repertoires only after the peak T cell response. Only a handful of people who got AZD1222 tested seropositive at baseline. Breadth and depth of Spike-specific TCRs rose after two AZD1222 doses.

Source: peripheral blood, taken on day 0 of AZD1222 vaccination. The gene calls are TRBV3-1 (or the pseudogene TRBV3-2) and TRBJ2-1; D gene ambiguous. The TCR originated in an adult in good health. CDR3 in DNA: TGTGCCAGCAGCCAAGACTATACCCACAATGAGCAGTTCTTC. It yields the protein CASSQDYTHNEQFF.